The clone carrying this T cell receptor beta chain was counted between two and nine times. Its antigen is undetermined. Cells sorted by CD45RO/CCR7/CD25/CD127/CD95/CD27 comprised CD4+ naive, central memory, regulatory and stem cell-like memory cells. This record comes from a study of beta chain features in type 1 diabetes. Whole-study findings and limits: Comparison showed that naive, central memory and Treg TCRB repertoires appeared more similar among patients than among healthy donors. Insertions were fewer and deletions more numerous at VDJ junctions in type 1 diabetes patients. Significant though moderate, a shortening of TCRB CDR3s appeared in all four CD4+ subsets of Type 1 diabetes patients.

cDNA synthesis used the whole RNA isolate, giving expressed TCRB sequences. Read counts averaged roughly 3.7 million for samples of naive, central memory and regulatory T cells. TCRdb's copy holds only in-frame clones and misses some; the assay was immunoSEQ multiplex PCR. The table lists around 250,000 clones, around 25% of them singletons. The CDR3 runs 15 residues. The junction had 14 bases not matched to a gene; V was cut back by 4 bases and J by 9 bases. Germline CDR1 GTSNPN, CDR2 SVGIG (reference sequence). The sample comprised naive CD4+ T cells from blood. The sequence derives from a woman aged 25-40 years with type 1 diabetes. The chain is built from TRBV30 and TRBJ2-1; 8 positions match TRBD2. The CDR3: CAWTIIAGSGGEQFF. In DNA, the CDR3 is TGTGCCTGGACCATAATAGCGGGATCCGGAGGTGAGCAGTTCTTC.